Listed here are 18 T cell receptor beta chains from one sample, sequenced in a study of CD8 T cells in ankylosing spondylitis. MiXCR, applied by TCRdb to the 5' RACE reads, yields one record per CDR3 protein. The sample yields nearly 250,000 distinct CDR3 sequences, 32% seen once. The specimen sequenced was blood, either unsorted or a sorted T cell fraction (not recorded which). These receptors all stem from a male donor with ankylosing spondylitis or in good health (not recorded which).

V and J are TRBV12-3 or TRBV12-4 and TRBJ2-3; D possibly corresponds to TRBD2 (6 bases). Trimming removed 5 bases from V and 0 bases from J, with 15 bases in between. The CDR3 extends over 16 amino acids. The CDR3 reads CASSPHQTRSTDTQYF. CDR3 bases: TGTGCCAGCAGTCCTCACCAGACTAGAAGCACAGATACGCAGTATTTT.

This clonotype was detected a few times. The chain combines TRBV20-1 with TRBJ1-4; 7 bases are shared with TRBD1. The CDR3 loop spans 15 amino acids. Trimming removed 3 bases from V and 11 bases from J; junction bases left unmatched: 15. Germline V gene lookup returns CDR1 DFQATT and CDR2 SNEGSKA (reference sequence). In nucleotides, the CDR3 is TGCAGTGCTAGTCCCCCCGGGACAGCCGTTCAGAAACTGTTTTTT. Translated, it gives CSASPPGTAVQKLFF.

In this sample, this clonotype turned up a few times. The chain uses TRBV5-1 and TRBJ2-2; the D is unclear. CDR3 size: 15 residues. CDR1 is SGHRS and CDR2 is YFSETQ in the germline V gene. The germline V and J ends were trimmed by 5 bases and 4 bases, with 15 bases remaining between them. The CDR3 region has the DNA TGCGCCAGCAGTGTGGCTGGGATCAGCACCGGGGAGCTGTTTTTT. This encodes CASSVAGISTGELFF.

The chain joins TRBV20-1 to TRBJ2-5; TRBD1 agrees at 7 bases. The germline CDR1 and CDR2 sequences are DFQATT and SNEGSKA (reference sequence). The CDR3 runs 15 residues. V lost 5 bases, J lost 1 base, and 10 bases stayed unmatched. CDR3 nucleotide sequence: TGCAGTGCTTTCCCCGGGACAGACGTCCAAGAGACCCAGTACTTC. Its translation is CSAFPGTDVQETQYF.

This rearrangement joins TRBV5-1 to TRBJ2-7; 7 positions match TRBD1. The CDR3 loop spans 15 amino acids. Germline V lookup: CDR1 SGHRS, CDR2 YFSETQ. V lost 0 bases and J lost 0; bases outside the gene matches: 3. The CDR3 reads CASSLGGQTSYEQYF. In nucleotides, the CDR3 is TGCGCCAGCAGCTTGGGGGGACAGACCTCCTACGAGCAGTACTTC.

The V call is TRBV20-1, the J call TRBJ2-5; TRBD2 agrees at 11 bases. Germline CDR1 is DFQATT and CDR2 is SNEGSKA (reference sequence). Trimming cost V 5 bases and J 5 bases; bases outside gene matches: 7. This CDR3 is 14 amino acids long. CDR3 amino acids: CSAGRLAGIETQYF. CDR3 DNA sequence: TGCAGTGCTGGCAGACTAGCGGGGATCGAGACCCAGTACTTC.

The CDR3 DNA reads as TGCAGTGGGCGGGACACCCGGATGAGCACTGAAGCTTTCTTT. It translates to CSGRDTRMSTEAFF. V gene TRBV20-1 combines with J gene TRBJ1-1; possibly TRBD1 for D (6 bases). Germline V gene sequence: CDR1 DFQATT, CDR2 SNEGSKA (reference sequence). V lost 7 bases and J lost 4, with 19 bases in between. CDR3 length: 14 amino acids.

This chain joins TRBV6-2 or TRBV6-3 and TRBJ2-3; tentatively, D is TRBD2 (5 bases). Looked up from germline, CDR1 is MNHEY and CDR2 is SVGEGT. The ends were cut back, 0 bases at V and 4 bases at J, with 17 bases in the middle. This CDR3 is built from 17 residues. In DNA, the CDR3 is TGTGCCAGCAGTTACTCCCCCACAAGAAGCGGCCCAGATACGCAGTATTTT. This translates into CASSYSPTRSGPDTQYF.

This clonotype came up a few times. The gene calls are TRBV7-3 and TRBJ1-1, with TRBD1 identical over 10 bases. V shed 1 base, J shed 6 bases, and the junction held 8 bases outside the gene matches. The CDR3 runs to 16 residues. Germline V lookup: CDR1 SGHTA, CDR2 FQGTGA. This CDR3 is CASSLRPGTGDSEAFF. CDR3 DNA sequence: TGTGCCAGCAGCTTAAGGCCCGGGACAGGGGATTCTGAAGCTTTCTTT.

J is TRBJ1-2 and V is TRBV20-1, with D maybe TRBD1 (6 bases). The CDR3 has 17 amino acids. Looked up from germline, CDR1 is DFQATT and CDR2 is SNEGSKA (reference sequence). V was pared by 2 bases and J by 7 bases, with 26 bases between. DNA of the CDR3: TGCAGTGCTAGATCGGGACAATCTCTCAGAAGGCTGGGTGGCTACACCTTC. It specifies CSARSGQSLRRLGGYTF.

In this sample, this clonotype turned up a few times. The rearrangement uses TRBV21-1 and TRBJ2-7; TRBD1 is taken as the D call from the table, unchecked against the DNA. TRBV21-1 is classified as a pseudogene. The CDR3 is made up of 19 amino acids. The CDR3 nucleotides are TGTGCCAGCAGCCGTAAAGAGGGGTTAAGGGGTCTTTCCACCTACGAGCAGTACTTC. Its translation: CASSRKEGLRGLSTYEQYF.

This clonotype was observed a few times. The rearrangement uses TRBV10-3 and TRBJ2-7; 11 bases are a match to TRBD2. From germline, CDR1 is ENHRY and CDR2 SYGVKD. V was pared by 4 bases and J by 4 bases, with 6 bases of the junction left unmatched. This CDR3 comprises 15 residues. Here the CDR3 reads CAISGPRTSGYEQYF. Here the CDR3 DNA reads TGTGCCATCAGTGGGCCCCGGACTAGCGGGTACGAGCAGTACTTC.

This clonotype was seen a handful of times. The chain uses TRBV7-9 and TRBJ2-3, with D possibly matching TRBD1 (5 bases). Trimming removed 4 bases from V and 2 bases from J, with 13 bases in between. Germline V gene sequence: CDR1 SEHNR, CDR2 FQNEAQ (reference sequence). This CDR3 has 15 amino acids. The DNA for the CDR3 is TGTGCCAGCAGCTATGTGGGGCCGTCCACAGATACGCAGTATTTT. This codes for CASSYVGPSTDTQYF.

This clonotype was detected ten times or more. V gene TRBV5-1 combines with J gene TRBJ2-1, with D tentatively TRBD2 (6 bases). V lost 4 bases to trimming and J lost 2 bases, with 10 bases between them. CDR3 length equals 14 residues. CDR1 is SGHRS, CDR2 YFSETQ, per germline. DNA for the CDR3: TGCGCCAGCAGCCCTCTAGCGACCTACAATGAGCAGTTCTTC. It yields the protein CASSPLATYNEQFF.

V usage is TRBV20-1 and J usage is TRBJ2-7, with TRBD2 matching over 10 bases. From germline, CDR1 is DFQATT and CDR2 SNEGSKA (reference sequence). With 3 bases clipped from V and 0 bases from J, the junction kept 11 bases outside the gene matches. This CDR3 is built from 17 residues. In nucleotides, the CDR3 is TGCAGTGCTAGTACAGCTAGCGGGGGTCGGAGCTCCTACGAGCAGTACTTC. Protein sequence: CSASTASGGRSSYEQYF.

Details on this clonotype: At one end the junction does not follow the germline gene, possibly because of a read error. The chain recombines TRBV20-1 with TRBJ2-2; no reliable D call. Germline CDR1 and CDR2: DFQATT and SNEGSKA (reference sequence). This CDR3 has 13 amino acids. CDR3 sequence: CSARAVYTGELFF. CDR3 coding DNA: TGCAGTGCCAGAGCCGTATACACCGGGGAGCTGTTTTTT.

The rearrangement uses TRBV27 and TRBJ1-2; the D gene is possibly TRBD1 (5 bases). The CDR3 sequence is 16 residues long. Trimming took 6 bases from V and 7 from J, leaving 24 bases between them. In germline, CDR1 is MNHEY, CDR2 SMNVEV (reference sequence). CDR3 coding DNA: TGTGCCAGCAGCCCCACCATCCATTCAGGGTTGGTTGGCTACACCTTC. It yields the protein CASSPTIHSGLVGYTF.

V usage is TRBV15 and J usage is TRBJ2-4; D may be TRBD1 (6 bases). Trimming took off 0 bases at V and 1 base at J, with 22 bases between the two ends. CDR1 and CDR2 (germline): LNHNV, YYDKDF (reference sequence). The length of the CDR3 is 20 residues. CDR3 residues: CATSRDLRDTPVRAKNIQYF. In nucleotides, the CDR3 is TGTGCCACCAGCAGAGATCTACGGGACACCCCGGTCCGGGCCAAAAACATTCAGTACTTC.